The TCR beta chain described here comes from a study of T cells in Graves' hyperthyroidism and ophthalmopathy. Turning to the study itself: Peripheral blood was secured at the point of initial diagnosis, before any treatment. Study-wide findings and caveats: Most thyroid clonotypes with frequency above 0.001 were detected in blood. Before onset, ophthalmopathy was predicted by the model a median around 6 months earlier.

The TCR beta CDR3 regions underwent amplification using RNA transcripts as the source. A first-round RT-PCR of the TCR CDR3 used the HTBI primer set. Each CDR3 protein gets one entry after TCRdb re-called the multiplex PCR reads with MiXCR. Of some 300,000 distinct CDR3 sequences listed, around 13% were seen once; the top ten hold under 8%. This clonotype showed up many times. No antigen is known for it. Patients between 18 and 65 years old had hyperthyroidism, newly diagnosed and lasting under 2 months. The V gene's germline CDR1 is LGHDT and CDR2 YNNKEL (reference sequence). CDR3 size: 13 residues. Trimming stripped 8 bases from V and 2 bases from J, with 10 bases between.

The sample consisted of blood. The receptor comes from a woman aged 40 to 50 with Graves' hyperthyroidism. The chain combines TRBV3-1 with TRBJ1-3, with a tentative D call TRBD1 (5 bases). DNA for the CDR3: TGTGCCAGCGGGGGTACAGCTGGAAACACCATATATTTT. Its translation: CASGGTAGNTIYF. Complete variable domain (other parts from reference TRBV3-1 and TRBJ1-3): DTAVSQTPKYLVTQMGNDKSIKCEQNLGHDTMYWYKQDSKKFLKIMFSYNNKELIINETVPNRFSPKSPDKAHLNLHINSLELGDSAVYFCASGGTAGNTIYFGEGSWLTVV.